These T cell receptor beta chains were read from a single sample in a study of CD8+ T cells in alopecia areata. Assay used: immunoSEQ multiplex PCR; TCRdb lists only in-frame clones, some missing. The data contain 150,000 or so clones, roughly 44% of them singletons. Sequencing was carried out using CD4+ T cells sorted from blood. The receptor source for this set is a human donor with alopecia areata. The CDR3 runs from the conserved cysteine through the conserved F or W. The D gene is left open where the match is weak. Not every row has a clone size; where given, it reads once, few, many or a size class.

D,size,V,J,CDR3,DNA
NA,NA,TRBV9,TRBJ2-2,CASSVVYNTGELFF,TGTGCCAGCAGCGTAGTTTATAACACCGGGGAGCTGTTTTTT
TRBD1,NA,TRBV7-2,TRBJ2-2,CASSLVQGASAGELFF,TGTGCCAGCAGCTTGGTACAGGGGGCCTCGGCCGGGGAGCTGTTTTTT
NA,once,TRBV2,TRBJ2-1,CASSLREGNEQFF,TGTGCCAGCAGTCTGAGAGAAGGCAATGAGCAGTTCTTC
NA,NA,TRBV14,TRBJ2-3,CASSWTRLTDTQYF,TGTGCCAGCAGCTGGACAAGGTTGACAGATACGCAGTATTTT
TRBD2,few,TRBV7-9,TRBJ2-7,CASSLVSGRAYEQYF,TGTGCCAGCAGCTTAGTATCCGGGAGGGCCTACGAGCAGTACTTC
TRBD2,NA,TRBV5-1,TRBJ2-1,CASSPWDLAGAYNEQFF,TGCGCCAGCAGCCCGTGGGATCTAGCGGGAGCCTACAATGAGCAGTTCTTC
NA,NA,TRBV7-9,TRBJ2-1,CASSFSDEQFF,TGTGCCAGCAGCTTTTCGGACGAGCAGTTCTTC
TRBD2,NA,TRBV7-3,TRBJ2-2,CASSRGLAGRAGELFF,TGTGCCAGCAGTCGAGGACTAGCGGGAAGGGCCGGGGAGCTGTTTTTT
TRBD2,NA,TRBV30,TRBJ2-1,CAWSVLAGALNEQFF,TGTGCCTGGAGTGTACTAGCGGGGGCCCTTAATGAGCAGTTCTTC
NA,NA,TRBV5-6,TRBJ2-3,CASSRATQADTQYF,TGTGCCAGCAGCCGGGCCACCCAGGCAGATACGCAGTATTTT
TRBD2,NA,TRBV5-1,TRBJ2-2,CASQTSGTTGELFF,TGCGCCAGCCAGACTAGCGGGACCACCGGGGAGCTGTTTTTT
NA,NA,TRBV1,TRBJ2-5,CTSSPKPGGAETQYF,TGCACCAGCAGCCCAAAGCCAGGGGGCGCGGAGACCCAGTACTTC
NA,NA,TRBV7-9,TRBJ2-7,CASSFSRSYEQYF,TGTGCCAGCAGCTTCTCGAGGTCCTACGAGCAGTACTTC
TRBD2,NA,TRBV5-1,TRBJ2-5,CASSPAREGTQYF,TGCGCCAGCAGCCCAGCCAGGGAGGGGACCCAGTACTTC
NA,NA,TRBV29-1,TRBJ1-2,CSVDGGGYGYTF,TGCAGCGTTGATGGCGGGGGGTATGGCTACACCTTC
NA,NA,TRBV29-1,TRBJ2-7,CSVVGEWVEQYF,TGCAGCGTTGTGGGGGAATGGGTCGAGCAGTACTTC
TRBD1,few,TRBV9,TRBJ2-7,CASSAGGQGTYEQYF,TGTGCCAGCAGCGCCGGGGGACAGGGGACCTACGAGCAGTACTTC
TRBD1,few,TRBV29-1,TRBJ2-1,CSVEVRGRGQLPFASNHNEQFF,TGCAGCGTTGAAGTGCGAGGCAGGGGACAGCTTCCCTTTGCTAGCAATCACAATGAGCAGTTCTTC
TRBD2,NA,TRBV30,TRBJ2-1,CAWRKPSGDNEQFF,TGTGCCTGGAGGAAGCCTAGCGGAGACAATGAGCAGTTCTTC
NA,few,TRBV4-1,TRBJ1-4,CASSQGDRDNEKLFF,TGCGCCAGCAGCCAAGGGGACCGCGATAATGAAAAACTGTTTTTT
TRBD2,NA,TRBV30,TRBJ2-7,CAWSRLAGPYEQYF,TGTGCCTGGAGTAGGTTAGCGGGACCCTACGAGCAGTACTTC
NA,few,TRBV29-1,TRBJ2-4,CSVGPTAKNIQYF,TGCAGCGTTGGACCGACCGCCAAAAACATTCAGTACTTC
TRBD1,NA,TRBV9,TRBJ1-4,CASSTRQGPEKLFF,TGTGCCAGCAGCACAAGACAGGGCCCTGAAAAACTGTTTTTT
NA,NA,TRBV5-1,TRBJ2-1,CASSLVGDNEQFF,TGCGCCAGCAGCTTGGTAGGGGACAATGAGCAGTTCTTC
NA,NA,TRBV6-5,TRBJ1-2,CASSSPAYGYTF,TGTGCCAGCAGTTCCCCGGCCTATGGCTACACCTTC
NA,few,TRBV2,TRBJ2-7,CASTRLLAYEQYF,TGTGCCAGCACCAGACTGCTTGCCTACGAGCAGTACTTC
NA,few,TRBV7-8,TRBJ2-3,CASSYFLGDTQYF,TGTGCCAGCAGCTACTTTCTCGGAGATACGCAGTATTTT
NA,medium-sized,TRBV4-1,TRBJ2-6,CASSQVPGRGSGANVLTF,TGCGCCAGCAGCCAAGTTCCCGGACGGGGCTCTGGGGCCAACGTCCTGACTTTC
TRBD2,NA,TRBV6-6,TRBJ2-7,CASKTIGGFEQYF,TGTGCCAGCAAAACCATCGGGGGGTTTGAGCAGTACTTC
TRBD2,NA,TRBV7-9,TRBJ2-3,CASSQDGLAGDTQYF,TGTGCCAGCAGTCAAGATGGCCTAGCGGGAGATACGCAGTATTTT
NA,NA,TRBV29-1,TRBJ2-7,CSVGESGSLSYEQYF,TGCAGCGTTGGGGAGTCGGGGTCTCTATCCTACGAGCAGTACTTC
TRBD2,NA,TRBV29-1,TRBJ2-2,CSVGPLTSEGNTGELFF,TGCAGCGTTGGCCCGCTAACTAGCGAGGGAAACACCGGGGAGCTGTTTTTT
NA,NA,TRBV5-1,TRBJ1-5,CASRGEFNQPQHF,TGCGCCAGCAGAGGGGAATTCAATCAGCCCCAGCATTTT
NA,few,TRBV21-1,TRBJ2-7,CASSRTGTYEQYF,TGTGCCAGCAGTCGGACAGGGACCTACGAGCAGTACTTC
NA,NA,TRBV7-9,TRBJ1-5,CASSLAGPTNQPQHF,TGTGCCAGCAGCTTAGCGGGGCCGACGAATCAGCCCCAGCATTTT
NA,NA,TRBV2,TRBJ2-3,CASSDRAGADTQYF,TGTGCCAGCAGTGACAGGGCAGGGGCAGATACGCAGTATTTT
NA,NA,TRBV28,TRBJ2-5,CASSPPPGETQYF,TGTGCCAGCAGTCCCCCCCCAGGGGAGACCCAGTACTTC
NA,NA,TRBV7-7,TRBJ2-3,CASSFSGSTDTQYF,TGTGCTAGCAGCTTTAGCGGAAGCACAGATACGCAGTATTTT
NA,NA,TRBV28,TRBJ1-5,CASSFLRQGYQPQHF,TGTGCCAGCAGTTTTCTTCGGCAGGGGTATCAGCCCCAGCATTTT